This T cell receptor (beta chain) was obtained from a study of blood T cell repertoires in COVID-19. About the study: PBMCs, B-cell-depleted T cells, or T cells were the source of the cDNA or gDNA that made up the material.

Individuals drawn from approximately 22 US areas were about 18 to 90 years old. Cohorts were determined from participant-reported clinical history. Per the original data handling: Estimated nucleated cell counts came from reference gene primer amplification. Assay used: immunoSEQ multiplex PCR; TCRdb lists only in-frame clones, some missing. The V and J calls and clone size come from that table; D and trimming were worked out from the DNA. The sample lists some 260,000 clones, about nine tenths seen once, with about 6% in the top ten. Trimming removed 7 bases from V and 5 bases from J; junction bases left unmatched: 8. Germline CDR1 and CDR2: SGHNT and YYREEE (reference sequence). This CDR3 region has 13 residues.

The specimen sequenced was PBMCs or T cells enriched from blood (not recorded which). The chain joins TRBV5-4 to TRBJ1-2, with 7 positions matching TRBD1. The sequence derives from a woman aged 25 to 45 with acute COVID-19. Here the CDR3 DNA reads TGTGCCAGCGGGCCCGACAGGGCATATGGCTACACCTTC. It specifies CASGPDRAYGYTF.